A selection of T cell receptor beta chains follows, all from one sample in a study of shared clonotypes between healthy human individuals. Sequenced by immunoSEQ multiplex PCR; TCRdb stores in-frame clones only, minus some. The table has over a million clones, around 95% seen once. Sequenced material: naive CD4+ T cells sorted from blood. These receptor sequences come from a man aged 30-40 years in good health. CDR3s include the opening cysteine and the closing phenylalanine or tryptophan. Each record gives: clone size, D gene, V gene, J gene, CDR3 DNA, CDR3 protein. A D gene is named only where the DNA matches it firmly. The size field is filled for only some rows; it gives once, few, many or a size class.

-,-,TRBV4-2,TRBJ2-4,TGTGCCAGCAGCCAGTCGAGCAGATCACTAGCCAAAAACATTCAGTACTTC,CASSQSSRSLAKNIQYF
once,-,TRBV27,TRBJ2-7,TGTGCCAGCAGTTCCTTCCCAGGGACCAGGAACTACGAGCAGTACTTC,CASSSFPGTRNYEQYF
-,-,TRBV19,TRBJ2-2,TGTGCCAGTAGTACGAGGGTACAAGGCCTGGTCACCGGGGAGCTGTTTTTT,CASSTRVQGLVTGELFF
-,-,TRBV11-3,TRBJ2-2,TGTGCCAGCAGCTTAGATCGGACCGGGGAGCTGTTTTTT,CASSLDRTGELFF
-,-,TRBV5-8,TRBJ2-1,TGTGCCAGCAGCGGCGGGCTGGGGGATGAGCAGTTCTTC,CASSGGLGDEQFF
-,-,TRBV5-4,TRBJ2-1,TGTGCCAGCAGCTTAGGGGGGCAACTAAGGATCTTC,CASSLGGQLRIF
-,-,TRBV9,TRBJ1-3,TGTGCCAGCAGCGTAGGGTCGGGCCCCGGAAACACCATATATTTT,CASSVGSGPGNTIYF
-,TRBD1,TRBV18,TRBJ1-5,TGTGCCAGCTCACCCACAGGGGGGCATCAGCCCCAGCATTTT,CASSPTGGHQPQHF
few,-,TRBV2,TRBJ1-5,TGTGCCAGCACTTCGAGTGGGGGAGGCAATCAGCCCCAGCATTTT,CASTSSGGGNQPQHF
-,-,TRBV5-4,TRBJ1-1,TGTGCCAGCAGCCAAGAGGCAGGGCTCACTGAAGCTTTCTTT,CASSQEAGLTEAFF
-,-,TRBV5-1,TRBJ2-3,TGCGCCAGCAGCCGGACCCAGGCGGGTGGCACAGATACGCAGTATTTT,CASSRTQAGGTDTQYF
-,TRBD2,TRBV12-5,TRBJ2-1,TGTGCTAGTGCCCCCTCATTATCGGCGGGAGGGCTGTGGGAGCAGTTCTTC,CASAPSLSAGGLWEQFF
-,-,TRBV5-1,TRBJ2-1,TGCGCCAGCAGCATACCAGGGGAGGGTGAGCAGTTCTTC,CASSIPGEGEQFF
-,-,TRBV5-4,TRBJ2-7,TGTGCCAGCAGCACCGGGACCGGGACCTCTTACGAGCAGTACTTC,CASSTGTGTSYEQYF
-,TRBD2,TRBV27,TRBJ2-2,TGTGCCAGCAGACTAGGGGGACTAGCGGGAGGCACCGGGGAGCTGTTTTTT,CASRLGGLAGGTGELFF
-,TRBD2,TRBV27,TRBJ2-2,TGTGCCAGCAGACAAACGGGACTAGCGGGAGGGCCTAGGACCGGGGAGCTGTTTTTT,CASRQTGLAGGPRTGELFF
once,TRBD2,TRBV10-2,TRBJ2-3,TGCGCCAGCAGGGTTTTAGCGGGAGTGTCAGATACGCAGTATTTT,CASRVLAGVSDTQYF
-,-,TRBV6-6,TRBJ2-3,TGTGCCAGCACCCTAGGCGGTGGCACAGATACGCAGTATTTT,CASTLGGGTDTQYF
-,-,TRBV9,TRBJ1-1,TGTGCCAGCAGCTTTCATGGGGGGCACGACACTGAAGCTTTCTTT,CASSFHGGHDTEAFF
-,-,TRBV27,TRBJ2-1,TGTGCCAGCAGAAGGAGGAACTACTACAATGAGCAGTTCTTC,CASRRRNYYNEQFF
-,-,TRBV18,TRBJ2-7,TGTGCCAGCTCACCATCCCCGGGTTCCTACGAGCAGTACTTC,CASSPSPGSYEQYF
once,-,TRBV28,TRBJ2-1,TGTGCCAGCAGGGCGGGGCAGTCGGGGCAGTTCTTC,CASRAGQSGQFF
-,-,TRBV6-5,TRBJ2-2,TGTGCCAGCAGTTACAGCCCCACGAACACCGGGGAGCTGTTTTTT,CASSYSPTNTGELFF
-,TRBD1,TRBV5-1,TRBJ2-5,TGCGCCAGCAGCTTGGTGGGGACAGGGGTCCAAGAGACCCAGTACTTC,CASSLVGTGVQETQYF
-,TRBD1,TRBV6-1,TRBJ1-5,TGTGCCAGCTCTGTACAGGGGGCGATTCAGCCCCAGCATTTT,CASSVQGAIQPQHF
-,-,TRBV10-3,TRBJ2-5,TGTGCCATCAGTGAGGGAGGCGTGGTGGAGGCTGACGAGACCCAGTACTTC,CAISEGGVVEADETQYF
once,-,TRBV19,TRBJ1-1,TGTGCCAGTAGTAGAAGGGTGGGGTCCACTGAAGCTTTCTTT,CASSRRVGSTEAFF
-,TRBD1,TRBV2,TRBJ1-5,TGTGCCAGCAGCGGGACAGACTATAGCAATCAGCCCCAGCATTTT,CASSGTDYSNQPQHF
-,-,TRBV10-3,TRBJ2-7,TGTGCCATCAGTGATTCTAAACAGGGTACGGGCTACGAGCAGTACTTC,CAISDSKQGTGYEQYF
-,TRBD2,TRBV29-1,TRBJ2-5,TGCAGCGTACCGGGGCTGTGGGAGGGCCCCCAAGAGACCCAGTACTTC,CSVPGLWEGPQETQYF
-,-,TRBV29-1,TRBJ2-3,TGCAGCGTCGCCGGGAGTACAGCCACAGATACGCAGTATTTT,CSVAGSTATDTQYF
-,-,TRBV19,TRBJ1-4,TGTGCCACCCGGGACACCTCTAATGAAAAACTGTTTTTT,CATRDTSNEKLFF
-,TRBD2,TRBV9,TRBJ2-1,TGTGCCAGCAGCTTCAAGACTAGCGGGAGGGCCGCGAGTGAGCAGTTCTTC,CASSFKTSGRAASEQFF
-,-,TRBV6-1,TRBJ1-1,TGTGCCAGCACTCCGAACACTGAAGCTTTCTTT,CASTPNTEAFF
-,-,TRBV5-1,TRBJ2-7,TGCGCCAGCAGCTTGGCCAGGATGGGACCTCGAACCTACGAGCAGTACTTC,CASSLARMGPRTYEQYF
-,TRBD2,TRBV4-2,TRBJ2-7,TGTGCCAGCAGCCAAGATTGGCTAGCGGGAGGCAAGGACGAGCAGTACTTC,CASSQDWLAGGKDEQYF
-,-,TRBV20-1,TRBJ2-7,TGCGCGTCCATAACAGCGTTTCATCGGTACTTC,CASITAFHRYF
-,-,TRBV6-5,TRBJ2-3,TGTGCCAGCAAGGCAGGGGATGGTGGCACAGATACGCAGTATTTT,CASKAGDGGTDTQYF
-,-,TRBV27,TRBJ2-3,TGTGCCAGCGGGTCCCCCGTCGGCACAGATACGCAGTATTTT,CASGSPVGTDTQYF
-,TRBD2,TRBV5-8,TRBJ2-2,TGTGCCAGCAGCGCCGGGACTATTAACACCGGGGAGCTGTTTTTT,CASSAGTINTGELFF